This paragraph reports one TCR beta chain. Its antigen is currently unknown. The data originate from a study of vaccination effects on CD4 cells after COVID-19. Study-level findings and limits: There was only 1 of 255 vaccine-induced clones in healthy vaccinees that cross-reacted with common cold coronaviruses.

The protocol was immunoSEQ multiplex PCR, while the TCRdb copy is restricted to in-frame clones and leaves out a portion. The table records fewer than 75,000 clones, under 80% of them present only once. Culture proceeded for more than nine days, and CD4+ T cells were then isolated. The vaccine given was either BNT162b2 or mRNA-1273, in two doses. The sample here was CD4+ T cells from PBMCs cultured without peptide, taken after COVID-19 vaccination. The clonotype was recovered from a human donor who received a COVID-19 vaccine.

The CDR3 bases are TGTGCCAGCAGTCCCAGACTAGCGGGGATATACGAGCAGTACGTC. It codes for CASSPRLAGIYEQYV. This chain uses TRBV28 with TRBJ2-7, with 11 bases identical to TRBD2. The CDR3 is 15 amino acids. V was clipped by 5 bases and J by 4 bases; unmatched bases: 7. Germline CDR1 is MDHEN and CDR2 is SYDVKM.